Detailed here is one TCR beta chain. No antigen is known for it. TCRdb redid the calling of the reads with MiXCR, one entry per CDR3 protein. The sample shows about 250,000 distinct CDR3 sequences, about a sixth of them seen only once. The sample originates from a study of T cell repertoires in cytomegalovirus infection. For the study at large: CMV infection together with matching HLA type was indicated by public TCR beta signatures.

The study, taken as a whole, reports: Pooled public TCR beta family frequency picked out CMV carriers with the relevant HLA. The study found HLA-C-restricted CMV-specific TCR beta clonotypes dominating the ex vivo response.

The germline gives CDR1 LNHDA, CDR2 SQIVND (reference sequence). Trimming removed 3 bases from V and 0 bases from J, with 6 bases in between. The CDR3 has 15 amino acids. The TCR was taken from a human donor in good health (CMV status not recorded). Some clones in this sample may be carry-over from other donors' samples. V usage is TRBV19 and J usage is TRBJ2-6; D remains unclear. Input material: CD8+ T cells from PBMCs. The CDR3 DNA reads TGTGCCAGTAGTATGGACGGCTCTGGGGCCAACGTCCTGACTTTC. It encodes CASSMDGSGANVLTF.